This T cell receptor beta chain was identified in a study of response to subunit inactivated influenza vaccine. Notes on the study in general: Authors suggested seasonal influenza vaccinations each recruit few new T cells.

One entry per CDR3 protein results from TCRdb running MiXCR on the RT-PCR reads. Among about 610,000 distinct CDR3 sequences, around 15% were seen once, and the ten largest hold 11%. This clonotype was detected ten times or more. What it binds is unknown. Material: PBMCs from blood, obtained 11 to 12 days after vaccination. The TCR comes from a man in his forties or fifties who received an inactivated influenza vaccine.

Here the CDR3 reads CASSLELAGVNEQFF. CDR3 nucleotides: TGTGCCAGCAGTTTAGAACTAGCGGGAGTCAATGAGCAGTTCTTC. The chain joins TRBV28 to TRBJ2-1, with 11 nucleotides matching TRBD2. Per germline, CDR1 MDHEN and CDR2 SYDVKM. J lost 6 bases, V lost 2 bases, and 3 bases had no gene match. CDR3 size: 15 residues. Variable domain in full (rest from reference TRBV28 and TRBJ2-1): DVKVTQSSRYLVKRTGEKVFLECVQDMDHENMFWYRQDPGLGLRLIYFSYDVKMKEKGDIPEGYSVSREKKERFSLILESASTNQTSMYLCASSLELAGVNEQFFGPGTRLTVL.